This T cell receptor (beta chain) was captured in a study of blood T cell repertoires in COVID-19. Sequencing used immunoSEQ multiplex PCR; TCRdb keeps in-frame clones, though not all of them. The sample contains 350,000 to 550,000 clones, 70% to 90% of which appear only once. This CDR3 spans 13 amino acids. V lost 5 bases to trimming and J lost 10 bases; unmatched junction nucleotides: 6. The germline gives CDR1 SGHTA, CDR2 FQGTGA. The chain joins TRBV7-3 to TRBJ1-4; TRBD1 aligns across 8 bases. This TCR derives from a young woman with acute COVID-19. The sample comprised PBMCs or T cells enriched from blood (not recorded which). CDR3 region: CASSPDRGGKLFF. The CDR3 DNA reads TGTGCCAGCAGCCCAGACAGGGGAGGAAAACTGTTTTTT.